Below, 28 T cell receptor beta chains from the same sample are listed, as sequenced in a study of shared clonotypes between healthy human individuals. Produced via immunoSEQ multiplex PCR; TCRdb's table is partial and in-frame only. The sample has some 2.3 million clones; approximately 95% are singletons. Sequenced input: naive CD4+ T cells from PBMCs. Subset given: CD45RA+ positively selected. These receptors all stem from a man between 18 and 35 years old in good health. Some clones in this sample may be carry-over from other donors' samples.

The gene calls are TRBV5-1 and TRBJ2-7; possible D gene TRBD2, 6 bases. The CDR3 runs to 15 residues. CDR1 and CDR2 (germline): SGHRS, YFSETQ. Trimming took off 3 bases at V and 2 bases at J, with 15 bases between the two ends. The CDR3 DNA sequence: TGCGCCAGCAGCTCGTCGCGGGGACCTACCTACGAGCAGTACTTC. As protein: CASSSSRGPTYEQYF.

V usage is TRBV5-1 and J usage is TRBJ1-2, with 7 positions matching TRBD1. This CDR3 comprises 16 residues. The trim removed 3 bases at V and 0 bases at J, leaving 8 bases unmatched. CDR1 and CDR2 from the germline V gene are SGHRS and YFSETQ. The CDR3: CASSYDSGQTNYGYTF. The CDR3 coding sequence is TGCGCCAGCAGCTACGATTCGGGACAGACTAACTATGGCTACACCTTC.

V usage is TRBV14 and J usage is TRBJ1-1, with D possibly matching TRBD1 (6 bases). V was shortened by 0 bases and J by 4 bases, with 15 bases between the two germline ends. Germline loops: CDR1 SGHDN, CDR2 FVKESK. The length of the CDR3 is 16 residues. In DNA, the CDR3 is TGTGCCAGCAGCCAAGATTCAGGGGTGAGGTCCACTGAAGCTTTCTTT. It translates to CASSQDSGVRSTEAFF.

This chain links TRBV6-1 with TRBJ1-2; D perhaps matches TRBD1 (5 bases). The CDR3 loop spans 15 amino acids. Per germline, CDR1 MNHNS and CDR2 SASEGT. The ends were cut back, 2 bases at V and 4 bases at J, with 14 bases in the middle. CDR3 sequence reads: CASSERGGLSYGYTF. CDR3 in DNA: TGTGCCAGCAGTGAACGGGGGGGTTTGAGCTATGGCTACACCTTC.

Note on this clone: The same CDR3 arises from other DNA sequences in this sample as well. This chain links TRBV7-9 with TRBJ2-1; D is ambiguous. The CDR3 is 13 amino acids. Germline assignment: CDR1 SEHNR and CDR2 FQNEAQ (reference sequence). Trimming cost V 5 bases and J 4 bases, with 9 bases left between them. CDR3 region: CASSPRVYNEQFF. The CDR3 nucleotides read TGTGCCAGCAGCCCTCGGGTTTACAATGAGCAGTTCTTC. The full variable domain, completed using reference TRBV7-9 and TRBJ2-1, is DTGVSQNPRHKITKRGQNVTFRCDPISEHNRLYWYRQTLGQGPEFLTYFQNEAQLEKSRLLSDRFSAERPKGSFSTLEIQRTEQGDSAMYLCASSPRVYNEQFFGPGTRLTVL.

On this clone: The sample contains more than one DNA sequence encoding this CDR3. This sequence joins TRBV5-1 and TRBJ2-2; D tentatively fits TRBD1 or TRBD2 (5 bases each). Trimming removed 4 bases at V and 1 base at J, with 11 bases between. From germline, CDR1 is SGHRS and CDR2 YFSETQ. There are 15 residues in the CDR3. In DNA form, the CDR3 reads TGCGCCAGCAGCCCAGGGACGGTGAACACCGGGGAGCTGTTTTTT. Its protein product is CASSPGTVNTGELFF.

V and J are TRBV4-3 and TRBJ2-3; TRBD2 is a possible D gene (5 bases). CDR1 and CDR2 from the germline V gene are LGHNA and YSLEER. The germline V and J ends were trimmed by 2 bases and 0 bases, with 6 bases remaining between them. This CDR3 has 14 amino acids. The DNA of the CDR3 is TGCGCCAGCAGCCAAACTAGTAGCACAGATACGCAGTATTTT. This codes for CASSQTSSTDTQYF.

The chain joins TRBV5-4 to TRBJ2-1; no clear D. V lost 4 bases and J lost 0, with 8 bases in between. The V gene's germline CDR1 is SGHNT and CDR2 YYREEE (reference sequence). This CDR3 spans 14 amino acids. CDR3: CASSIVGSYNEQFF. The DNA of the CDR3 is TGTGCCAGCAGCATCGTCGGCTCCTACAATGAGCAGTTCTTC.

DNA for the CDR3: TGTGCCTGGAGTGACCTACATGAGCAGTTCTTC. It codes for CAWSDLHEQFF. This chain uses TRBV30 with TRBJ2-1; D unresolved. V lost 1 base to trimming and J lost 8 bases, with 6 bases between them. The V gene's germline CDR1 is GTSNPN and CDR2 SVGIG (reference sequence). The CDR3 sequence is 11 residues long.

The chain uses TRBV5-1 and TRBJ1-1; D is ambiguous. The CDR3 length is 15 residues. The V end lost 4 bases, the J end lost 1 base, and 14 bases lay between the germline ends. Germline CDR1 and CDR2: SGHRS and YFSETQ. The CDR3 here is CASSRFGRTNTEAFF. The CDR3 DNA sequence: TGCGCCAGCAGCCGATTTGGACGGACGAACACTGAAGCTTTCTTT. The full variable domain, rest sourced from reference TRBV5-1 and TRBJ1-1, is KAGVTQTPRYLIKTRGQQVTLSCSPISGHRSVSWYQQTPGQGLQFLFEYFSETQRNKGNFPGRFSGRQFSNSRSEMNVSTLELGDSALYLCASSRFGRTNTEAFFGQGTRLTVV.

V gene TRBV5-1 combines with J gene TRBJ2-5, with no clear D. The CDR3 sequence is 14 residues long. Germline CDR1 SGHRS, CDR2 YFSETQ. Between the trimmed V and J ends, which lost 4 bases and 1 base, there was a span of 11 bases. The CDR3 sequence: CASSPRAPQETQYF. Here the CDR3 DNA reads TGCGCCAGCAGCCCTCGCGCCCCCCAAGAGACCCAGTACTTC.

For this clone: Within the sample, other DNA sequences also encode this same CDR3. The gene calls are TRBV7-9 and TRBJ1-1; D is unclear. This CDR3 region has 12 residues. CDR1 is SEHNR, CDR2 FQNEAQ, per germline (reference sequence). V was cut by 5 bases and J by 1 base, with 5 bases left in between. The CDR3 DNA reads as TGTGCCAGCAGCCGAGGGAACACTGAAGCTTTCTTT. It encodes CASSRGNTEAFF.

DNA of the CDR3: TGTGCCAGCACCACTTTTGGGGCCGGCTATGGCTACACCTTC. Translated: CASTTFGAGYGYTF. This chain links TRBV28 with TRBJ1-2, with a possible D match to TRBD1 (5 bases). The V gene lost 7 bases and the J gene lost 4 bases, with 16 bases spanning the gap. Germline CDR1 is MDHEN and CDR2 is SYDVKM. The CDR3 length is 14 residues.

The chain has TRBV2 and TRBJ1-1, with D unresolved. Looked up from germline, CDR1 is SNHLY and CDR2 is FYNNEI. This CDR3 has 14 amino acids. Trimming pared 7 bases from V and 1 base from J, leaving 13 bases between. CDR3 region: CASIPSWTNTEAFF. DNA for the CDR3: TGTGCCAGCATTCCTTCTTGGACGAACACTGAAGCTTTCTTT.

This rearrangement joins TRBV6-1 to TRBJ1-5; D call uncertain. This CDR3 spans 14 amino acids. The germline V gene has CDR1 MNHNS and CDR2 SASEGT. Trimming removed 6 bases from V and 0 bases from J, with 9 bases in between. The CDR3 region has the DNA TGTGCCAGCAGCTGGGAGTATAGCAATCAGCCCCAGCATTTT. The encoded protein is CASSWEYSNQPQHF.

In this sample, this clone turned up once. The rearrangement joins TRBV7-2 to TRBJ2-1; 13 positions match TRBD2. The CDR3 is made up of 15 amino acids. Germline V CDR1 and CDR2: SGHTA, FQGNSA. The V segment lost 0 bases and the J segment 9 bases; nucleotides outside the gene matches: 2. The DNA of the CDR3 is TGTGCCAGCAGCTTAGCGGGACTAGCGGGGAGTGAGCAGTTCTTC. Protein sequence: CASSLAGLAGSEQFF.

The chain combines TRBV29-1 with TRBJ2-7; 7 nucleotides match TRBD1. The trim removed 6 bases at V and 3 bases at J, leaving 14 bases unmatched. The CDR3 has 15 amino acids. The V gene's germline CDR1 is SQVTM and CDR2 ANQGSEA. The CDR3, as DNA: TGCAGCGTCGCACCTACAGGGGCCTCCATCTACGAGCAGTACTTC. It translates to CSVAPTGASIYEQYF.

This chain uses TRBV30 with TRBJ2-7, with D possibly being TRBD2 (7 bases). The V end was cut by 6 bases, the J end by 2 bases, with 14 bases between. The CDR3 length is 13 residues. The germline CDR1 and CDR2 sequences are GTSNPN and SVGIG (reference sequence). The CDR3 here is CACWDGGPYEQYF. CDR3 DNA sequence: TGTGCCTGCTGGGACGGGGGGCCCTACGAGCAGTACTTC.

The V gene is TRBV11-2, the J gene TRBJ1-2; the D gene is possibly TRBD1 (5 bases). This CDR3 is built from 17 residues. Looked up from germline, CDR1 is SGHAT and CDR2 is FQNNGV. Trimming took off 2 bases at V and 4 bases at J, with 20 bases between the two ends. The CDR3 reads CASSLTLAGGGIYGYTF. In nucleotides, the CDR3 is TGTGCCAGCAGCTTAACCCTTGCGGGTGGGGGGATCTATGGCTACACCTTC.

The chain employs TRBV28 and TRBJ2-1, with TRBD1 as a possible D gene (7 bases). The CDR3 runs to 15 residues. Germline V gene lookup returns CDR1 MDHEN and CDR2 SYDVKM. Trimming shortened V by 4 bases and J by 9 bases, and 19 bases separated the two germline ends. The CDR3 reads CASSSGGGGGSEQFF. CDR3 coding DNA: TGTGCCAGCAGTTCAGGGGGAGGAGGGGGTTCTGAGCAGTTCTTC. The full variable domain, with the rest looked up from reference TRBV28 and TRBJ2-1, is DVKVTQSSRYLVKRTGEKVFLECVQDMDHENMFWYRQDPGLGLRLIYFSYDVKMKEKGDIPEGYSVSREKKERFSLILESASTNQTSMYLCASSSGGGGGSEQFFGPGTRLTVL.

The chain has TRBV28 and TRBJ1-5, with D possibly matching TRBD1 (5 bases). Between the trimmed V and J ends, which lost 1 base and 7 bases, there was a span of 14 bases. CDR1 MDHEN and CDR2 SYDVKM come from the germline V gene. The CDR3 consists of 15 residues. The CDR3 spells CASSLFRIRGQPQHF. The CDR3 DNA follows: TGTGCCAGCAGTTTATTTCGTATCCGGGGGCAGCCCCAGCATTTT.

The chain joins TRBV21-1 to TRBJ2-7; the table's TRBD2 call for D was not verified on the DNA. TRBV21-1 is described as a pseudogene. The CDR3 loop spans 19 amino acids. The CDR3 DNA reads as TGTGCCAGCAGCACCCCACCGGGACTAGCGGGATACTCGACCTACGAGCAGTACTTC. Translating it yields CASSTPPGLAGYSTYEQYF.

The CDR3 DNA reads as TGTGCCAGCAGCTTAGCAGAGAACACCGGGGAGCTGTTTTTT. It codes for CASSLAENTGELFF. The chain combines TRBV7-9 with TRBJ2-2; D is undetermined. With 0 bases removed from V and 1 base from J, the gap between germline ends came to 3 bases. CDR3 size: 14 residues. Germline-derived CDR1 and CDR2 are SEHNR and FQNEAQ (reference sequence).

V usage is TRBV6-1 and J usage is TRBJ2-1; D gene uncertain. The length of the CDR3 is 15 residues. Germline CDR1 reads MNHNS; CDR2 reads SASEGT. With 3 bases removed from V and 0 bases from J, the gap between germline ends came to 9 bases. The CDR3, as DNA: TGTGCCAGCAGTGATGGCGTGAGCTCCTACAATGAGCAGTTCTTC. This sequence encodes CASSDGVSSYNEQFF.

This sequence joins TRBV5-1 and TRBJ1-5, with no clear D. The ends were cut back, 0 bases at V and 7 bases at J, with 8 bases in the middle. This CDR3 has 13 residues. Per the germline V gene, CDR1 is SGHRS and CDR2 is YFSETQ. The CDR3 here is CASSLDVSQPQHF. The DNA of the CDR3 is TGCGCCAGCAGCTTGGATGTCAGCCAGCCCCAGCATTTT.

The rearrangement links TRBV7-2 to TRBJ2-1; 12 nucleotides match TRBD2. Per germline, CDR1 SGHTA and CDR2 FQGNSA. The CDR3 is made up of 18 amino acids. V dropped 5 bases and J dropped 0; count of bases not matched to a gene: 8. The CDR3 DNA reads TGTGCCAGCAGCCGCGGGCTAGCGGGAGGGCCCTCCTACAATGAGCAGTTCTTC. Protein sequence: CASSRGLAGGPSYNEQFF.

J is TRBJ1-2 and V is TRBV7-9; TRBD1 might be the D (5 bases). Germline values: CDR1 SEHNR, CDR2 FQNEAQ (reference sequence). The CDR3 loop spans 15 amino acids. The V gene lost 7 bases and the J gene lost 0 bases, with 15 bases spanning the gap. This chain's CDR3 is CASTSSQAPNYGYTF. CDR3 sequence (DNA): TGTGCCAGCACCTCATCACAGGCCCCTAACTATGGCTACACCTTC. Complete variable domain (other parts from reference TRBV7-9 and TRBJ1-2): DTGVSQNPRHKITKRGQNVTFRCDPISEHNRLYWYRQTLGQGPEFLTYFQNEAQLEKSRLLSDRFSAERPKGSFSTLEIQRTEQGDSAMYLCASTSSQAPNYGYTFGSGTRLTVV.

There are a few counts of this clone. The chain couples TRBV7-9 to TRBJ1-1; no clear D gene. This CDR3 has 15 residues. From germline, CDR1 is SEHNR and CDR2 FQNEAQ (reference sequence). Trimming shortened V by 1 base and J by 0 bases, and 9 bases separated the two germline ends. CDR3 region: CASSLVGLLNTEAFF. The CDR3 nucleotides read TGTGCCAGCAGCTTAGTAGGCCTCCTGAACACTGAAGCTTTCTTT.